The TCR beta chain described here comes from a study of blood T cell repertoires in COVID-19. The wider study: Collection of acute and convalescent COVID-19 samples took place in the United States, Italy and Spain. Sources were T cells, B-cell-depleted T cells, or PBMCs; the material itself was cDNA or gDNA.

As processed by the authors: Estimated nucleated cell counts came from reference gene primer amplification. Generated by immunoSEQ multiplex PCR, the TCRdb table keeps only in-frame clones and is missing some. From that table come the V and J calls and clone size; the DNA was used to work out D and trimming. The repertoire holds over 45,000 clones, with around 86% as singletons. This CDR3 is 13 amino acids long. V was shortened by 5 bases and J by 3 bases, with 8 bases between the two germline ends. Per germline, CDR1 MNHNY and CDR2 SVGAGI (reference sequence). The chain recombines TRBV6-6 with TRBJ1-3; weak D call: TRBD1 (5 bases). The clonotype was recovered from a man between 50 and 59 years old with active COVID-19. Material for sequencing was peripheral blood. The CDR3 region has the DNA TGTGCCAGCAGTGGGGGGGATGGAAACACCATATATTTT. Amino acid sequence: CASSGGDGNTIYF.